Listed below are T cell receptor beta chains from one sample, sequenced in a study of blood T cell repertoires in COVID-19. Clones were read by immunoSEQ multiplex PCR, and TCRdb kept only the in-frame ones, dropping some. The data show about 40,000 clones, more than 70% seen once. The sample consisted of peripheral blood. The origin of the receptors is a human donor in a cohort sampled during active COVID-19. Each CDR3 is given with its conserved first and last residue. A D gene is named only where the DNA matches it firmly. The size entry is marked missing in some rows and otherwise reads once, few, many or a size class.

V: TRBV3-1/TRBV3-2
J: TRBJ2-7
size: -
D: -
CDR3: CASSPAGSYEQYF
DNA: TGTGCCAGCAGCCCCGCCGGCTCCTACGAGCAGTACTTC

V: TRBV23-1
J: TRBJ2-1
size: -
D: -
CDR3: CASSQSKLPGFF
DNA: TGCGCCAGCAGTCAATCGAAGCTACCGGGGTTCTTC

V: TRBV5-1
J: TRBJ1-2
size: -
D: TRBD1
CDR3: CASSLEMGQGAGGYTF
DNA: TGCGCCAGCAGCTTGGAAATGGGACAGGGGGCTGGTGGCTACACCTTC

V: TRBV4-2
J: TRBJ2-1
size: few
D: -
CDR3: CASSHSPGTQQPYNEQFF
DNA: TGTGCCAGCAGCCACTCCCCCGGGACTCAACAGCCCTACAATGAGCAGTTCTTC

V: TRBV4-2
J: TRBJ2-2
size: once
D: -
CDR3: CASSPHRTASNTGELFF
DNA: TGTGCCAGCAGCCCCCATAGGACAGCCTCGAACACCGGGGAGCTGTTTTTT

V: TRBV11-2
J: TRBJ1-1
size: -
D: TRBD1
CDR3: CASSHGQGGTEAFF
DNA: TGTGCCAGCAGCCATGGGCAGGGGGGAACTGAAGCTTTCTTT

V: TRBV4-1
J: TRBJ1-4
size: -
D: -
CDR3: CASSQETSLEKLFF
DNA: TGCGCCAGCAGCCAAGAAACGAGTCTTGAAAAACTGTTTTTT

V: TRBV7-8
J: TRBJ2-7
size: once
D: TRBD1
CDR3: CASSRTGRIYEQYF
DNA: TGTGCCAGCAGCAGGACAGGGAGGATCTACGAGCAGTACTTC

V: TRBV18
J: TRBJ1-2
size: -
D: -
CDR3: CASSPGGANYGYTF
DNA: TGTGCCAGCTCACCAGGGGGGGCCAACTATGGCTACACCTTC

V: TRBV9
J: TRBJ2-7
size: -
D: TRBD1
CDR3: CASSPGTGGREQYF
DNA: TGTGCCAGCAGCCCCGGGACAGGGGGCCGGGAGCAGTACTTC

V: TRBV3-1/TRBV3-2
J: TRBJ1-6
size: -
D: TRBD1
CDR3: CASSRQEGTGGNSPLHF
DNA: TGTGCCAGCAGCCGCCAAGAAGGGACAGGGGGTAATTCACCCCTCCACTTT

V: TRBV7-9
J: TRBJ1-2
size: -
D: -
CDR3: CASSSRESGYTF
DNA: TGTGCCAGCAGCTCACGGGAATCTGGCTACACCTTC

V: TRBV10-3
J: TRBJ2-1
size: once
D: TRBD1
CDR3: CAIRPGQGAGESSYNEQFF
DNA: TGTGCCATCAGGCCGGGACAGGGGGCTGGGGAAAGCTCCTACAATGAGCAGTTCTTC

V: TRBV4-1
J: TRBJ2-3
size: -
D: TRBD1
CDR3: CASSQRQGEADTQYF
DNA: TGCGCCAGCAGCCAAAGACAGGGAGAGGCGGATACGCAGTATTTT

V: TRBV11-3
J: TRBJ1-1
size: -
D: -
CDR3: CASSLAGQTNTEAFF
DNA: TGTGCCAGCAGCCTGGCTGGACAGACGAACACTGAAGCTTTCTTT

V: TRBV7-8
J: TRBJ2-7
size: -
D: TRBD1
CDR3: CASNPPPGQGAIPHEQYF
DNA: TGTGCCAGCAACCCCCCCCCGGGACAGGGGGCTATCCCCCACGAGCAGTACTTC

V: TRBV11-3
J: TRBJ2-1
size: -
D: TRBD2
CDR3: CASSWGTSGPNEQQFF
DNA: TGTGCCAGCAGCTGGGGGACTAGCGGGCCCAATGAGCAGCAGTTCTTC

V: TRBV5-1
J: TRBJ2-3
size: once
D: TRBD2
CDR3: CASSLGLAGVFTDTQYF
DNA: TGCGCCAGCAGCTTGGGCCTAGCGGGGGTTTTCACAGATACGCAGTATTTT

V: TRBV3-1/TRBV3-2
J: TRBJ2-5
size: -
D: -
CDR3: CASSQEPGGGVETQYF
DNA: TGTGCCAGCAGCCAAGAGCCGGGGGGCGGGGTGGAGACCCAGTACTTC

V: TRBV2
J: TRBJ1-2
size: -
D: TRBD1
CDR3: CASKGDRGASYGYTF
DNA: TGTGCCAGCAAAGGGGACAGGGGCGCAAGCTATGGCTACACCTTC

V: TRBV5-6
J: TRBJ1-4
size: -
D: TRBD1
CDR3: CASSPGTGGEKLFF
DNA: TGTGCCAGCAGCCCGGGGACAGGGGGCGAAAAACTGTTTTTT

V: TRBV29-1
J: TRBJ2-5
size: once
D: -
CDR3: CSVDPSPGVGAETQYF
DNA: TGCAGCGTTGATCCCTCACCAGGGGTCGGAGCAGAGACCCAGTACTTC

V: TRBV12-5
J: TRBJ2-7
size: -
D: -
CDR3: CASSNGVVGVYEQYF
DNA: TGTGCTAGTTCTAACGGGGTTGTGGGAGTGTACGAGCAGTACTTC

V: TRBV5-1
J: TRBJ2-7
size: once
D: -
CDR3: CASSEGRSSYEQYF
DNA: TGCGCCAGCAGTGAGGGAAGATCCTCCTACGAGCAGTACTTC

V: TRBV5-1
J: TRBJ1-6
size: -
D: -
CDR3: CASSQLTAGDNSPLHF
DNA: TGCGCCAGCAGCCAATTGACAGCGGGGGATAATTCACCCCTCCACTTT

V: TRBV19
J: TRBJ1-2
size: -
D: TRBD1
CDR3: CASRNFRDSSYGYTF
DNA: TGTGCCAGTAGGAACTTCCGGGACAGTTCATATGGCTACACCTTC

V: TRBV14
J: TRBJ2-1
size: -
D: TRBD2
CDR3: CASSQASGGWSSYNEQFF
DNA: TGTGCCAGCAGCCAAGCTAGCGGGGGATGGAGCTCCTACAATGAGCAGTTCTTC

V: TRBV13
J: TRBJ2-5
size: -
D: TRBD2
CDR3: CASSLRTTSMETQYF
DNA: TGTGCCAGCAGCTTACGGACGACTAGCATGGAGACCCAGTACTTC

V: TRBV12-1
J: TRBJ2-7
size: -
D: -
CDR3: CASSSSGGAGEQYF
DNA: TGTGCCAGCAGCTCTAGCGGGGGGGCCGGGGAGCAGTACTTC

V: TRBV9
J: TRBJ1-6
size: few
D: -
CDR3: CASSVETGEGDPLHF
DNA: TGTGCCAGCAGCGTAGAAACGGGGGAAGGGGATCCCCTCCACTTT

V: TRBV7-9
J: TRBJ2-2
size: -
D: TRBD2
CDR3: CASSPPSGGVDTGELFF
DNA: TGTGCCAGCAGCCCCCCCTCGGGGGGGGTGGACACCGGGGAGCTGTTTTTT

V: TRBV5-1
J: TRBJ2-7
size: once
D: -
CDR3: CASSLDHQIYEQYF
DNA: TGCGCCAGCAGCTTGGACCACCAGATCTACGAGCAGTACTTC

V: TRBV13
J: TRBJ2-1
size: -
D: TRBD1
CDR3: CASSSGQGPEQFF
DNA: TGTGCCAGCAGCTCGGGACAGGGTCCTGAGCAGTTCTTC

V: TRBV5-1
J: TRBJ2-3
size: -
D: -
CDR3: CASSVSPDTQYF
DNA: TGCGCCAGCAGCGTGAGCCCAGATACGCAGTATTTT

V: TRBV27
J: TRBJ1-5
size: -
D: -
CDR3: CASSETGPNQPQHF
DNA: TGTGCCAGCAGCGAAACAGGGCCGAATCAGCCCCAGCATTTT

V: TRBV2
J: TRBJ1-2
size: -
D: -
CDR3: CASSWQSYGYTF
DNA: TGTGCCAGCAGTTGGCAGTCCTATGGCTACACCTTC

V: TRBV19
J: TRBJ2-1
size: once
D: TRBD2
CDR3: CASSIMRGVNNEQFF
DNA: TGTGCCAGTAGTATAATGCGGGGGGTAAACAATGAGCAGTTCTTC

V: TRBV12-5
J: TRBJ2-3
size: once
D: TRBD2
CDR3: CASGLDRTSGGGATQYF
DNA: TGTGCTAGTGGTTTGGACCGGACTAGCGGGGGAGGGGCTACGCAGTATTTT

V: TRBV19
J: TRBJ1-5
size: -
D: TRBD1
CDR3: CASSIRQGKNQPQHF
DNA: TGTGCCAGTAGTATCCGACAGGGTAAAAATCAGCCCCAGCATTTT

V: TRBV15
J: TRBJ1-2
size: -
D: -
CDR3: CATSDRLAYTF
DNA: TGTGCCACCAGCGATCGGTTAGCCTACACCTTC

V: TRBV19
J: TRBJ2-1
size: -
D: TRBD2
CDR3: CASSNAGEGNEQFF
DNA: TGTGCCAGTAGTAATGCGGGGGAGGGCAATGAGCAGTTCTTC

V: TRBV3-1/TRBV3-2
J: TRBJ1-2
size: few
D: -
CDR3: CASTTRGNYGYTF
DNA: TGTGCCAGCACCACTCGGGGGAACTATGGCTACACCTTC

V: TRBV5-1
J: TRBJ1-2
size: -
D: TRBD1
CDR3: CASSLQGPTGNYGYTF
DNA: TGCGCCAGCAGCTTGCAGGGTCCGACAGGGAACTATGGCTACACCTTC

V: TRBV2
J: TRBJ1-5
size: -
D: -
CDR3: CASSGQTSNQPQHF
DNA: TGTGCCAGCAGCGGACAGACTAGCAATCAGCCCCAGCATTTT

V: TRBV15
J: TRBJ2-1
size: -
D: TRBD1
CDR3: CATSSDRGRDHIYNEQFF
DNA: TGTGCCACCAGCAGCGACAGGGGAAGGGACCATATTTACAATGAGCAGTTCTTC

V: TRBV3-1/TRBV3-2
J: TRBJ2-5
size: -
D: TRBD2
CDR3: CASSSLAGQETQYF
DNA: TGTGCCAGCAGCTCACTAGCGGGCCAAGAGACCCAGTACTTC

V: TRBV18
J: TRBJ1-1
size: -
D: TRBD1
CDR3: CASSSGGTGIEAFF
DNA: TGTGCCAGCTCATCGGGAGGGACAGGGATTGAAGCTTTCTTT

V: TRBV19
J: TRBJ2-2
size: -
D: -
CDR3: CASLRTVLAGELFF
DNA: TGTGCCAGCCTGCGGACAGTCCTCGCCGGGGAGCTGTTTTTT

V: TRBV14
J: TRBJ1-1
size: -
D: -
CDR3: CASSQESVVAFF
DNA: TGTGCCAGCAGCCAAGAATCTGTAGTGGCTTTCTTT

V: TRBV11-1
J: TRBJ1-1
size: -
D: -
CDR3: CASSFQENTEAFF
DNA: TGTGCCAGCAGCTTTCAGGAGAACACTGAAGCTTTCTTT

V: TRBV29-1
J: TRBJ2-3
size: few
D: TRBD1
CDR3: CSVEGQTDTQYF
DNA: TGCAGCGTTGAGGGACAGACAGATACGCAGTATTTT

V: TRBV5-6
J: TRBJ1-1
size: -
D: -
CDR3: CASSWQGMNTEAFF
DNA: TGTGCCAGCAGCTGGCAGGGGATGAACACTGAAGCTTTCTTT

V: TRBV6-5
J: TRBJ1-1
size: -
D: -
CDR3: CASSYLQGQTEAFF
DNA: TGTGCCAGCAGTTACTTACAGGGACAAACTGAAGCTTTCTTT

V: TRBV7-9
J: TRBJ1-2
size: -
D: TRBD1
CDR3: CASSFQGVYGYTF
DNA: TGTGCCAGCAGCTTCCAGGGGGTCTATGGCTACACCTTC

V: TRBV11-2
J: TRBJ2-3
size: -
D: -
CDR3: CASSLDRGDTQYF
DNA: TGTGCCAGCAGCTTAGACAGGGGTGATACGCAGTATTTT

V: TRBV10-3
J: TRBJ2-1
size: few
D: -
CDR3: CAISDYQTGPNQNEQFF
DNA: TGTGCCATCAGCGACTACCAGACAGGACCGAATCAAAATGAGCAGTTCTTC

V: TRBV5-4
J: TRBJ2-7
size: -
D: -
CDR3: CASSRRAGSPYEQYF
DNA: TGTGCCAGCAGCCGGAGGGCCGGAAGTCCCTACGAGCAGTACTTC

V: TRBV6-6
J: TRBJ1-2
size: -
D: TRBD1
CDR3: CASSSMGRGYGYTF
DNA: TGTGCCAGCAGTTCCATGGGCAGGGGGTATGGCTACACCTTC